The 21 T cell receptor beta chains presented below share a single source sample, sequenced in a study of CD8+ T cells in alopecia areata (dated by TCRdb to between 2018 and 2020). According to the study, the label for this sample's treatment or condition signals: oral pan-JAK inhibitor, 5-10 mg twice daily. Libraries were prepared through the immunoSEQ multiplex PCR assay. For TCR sequencing, RNA was extracted from every sample and reverse transcribed into cDNA to serve as template. TCRdb obtained this table from immuneACCESS and retained in-frame rearrangements with V and J assigned. These tables miss some clones; where compared with another copy, unresolved V genes account for less than half of the shortfall, and the remainder is unexplained. This sample gives some 210,000 clones in total; around 65% of them show up just once. The ten largest clonotypes hold 1.2% of the sample. The specimen comprised CD4+ T cells sorted from blood, sampled around week 42, from a patient treated with tofacitinib. These receptors were collected from a human donor with alopecia areata.

This clone is a singleton in its sample. The V gene is TRBV7-9, the J gene TRBJ1-1, with 7 bases fitting TRBD1. Trimming cost V 11 bases and J 3 bases; bases outside gene matches: 3. Germline CDR1 is SEHNR and CDR2 is FQNEAQ (reference sequence). The CDR3 covers 11 residues. In nucleotides, the CDR3 is TGTGCCTCCCAGGGGGACACTGAAGCTTTCTTT. It specifies CASQGDTEAFF.

The chain is built from TRBV7-2 and TRBJ1-3, with TRBD1 matching over 7 bases. This CDR3 has 17 amino acids. Germline-derived CDR1 and CDR2 are SGHTA and FQGNSA. The trim removed 5 bases at V and 0 bases at J, leaving 10 bases unmatched. CDR3 nucleotide sequence: TGTGCCAGCAGCCTCCGAACAGGGGAGGCCTCTGGAAACACCATATATTTT. This sequence encodes CASSLRTGEASGNTIYF.

This chain joins TRBV20-1 and TRBJ2-7; D is unresolved. The V and J ends lost 6 bases and 3 bases respectively, with 9 bases between them. CDR1 is DFQATT and CDR2 is SNEGSKA in the germline V gene (reference sequence). There are 11 residues in the CDR3. The CDR3 sequence: CSALKGYEQYF. CDR3 nucleotide sequence: TGCAGTGCGTTGAAGGGCTACGAGCAGTACTTC.

This clone occurred a few times. This chain uses TRBV7-3 with TRBJ1-1; D is ambiguous. CDR3 size: 13 residues. V lost 2 bases, J lost 0 bases, and 4 bases lay in between. Germline assignment: CDR1 SGHTA and CDR2 FQGTGA. This chain's CDR3 is CASSLEMNTEAFF. The CDR3 DNA is TGTGCCAGCAGCTTAGAGATGAACACTGAAGCTTTCTTT.

The rearrangement uses TRBV2 and TRBJ1-2; TRBD1 matches 7 bases. CDR3 size: 15 residues. V lost 5 bases to trimming and J lost 1 base; unmatched junction nucleotides: 7. From germline, CDR1 is SNHLY and CDR2 FYNNEI. CDR3 loop: CASSPRQGNNYGYTF. The CDR3, as DNA: TGTGCCAGCAGTCCCCGACAGGGCAATAACTATGGCTACACCTTC.

The genes are TRBV29-1 and TRBJ1-1; 8 bases line up with TRBD1. V shed 4 bases and J 1 base; nucleotides not matched to a gene: 5. The germline V gene encodes CDR1 SQVTM and CDR2 ANQGSEA. This CDR3 has 14 amino acids. CDR3 bases: TGCAGCGTTGGTCTTGGACAGGGGAACACTGAAGCTTTCTTT. Its protein is CSVGLGQGNTEAFF.

This clone was recorded a few times. The chain is built from TRBV5-1 and TRBJ2-6; 10 positions match TRBD1. Per the germline V gene, CDR1 is SGHRS and CDR2 is YFSETQ. V was pared by 4 bases and J by 4 bases, with 5 bases of the junction left unmatched. The CDR3 extends over 16 amino acids. The CDR3 region has the DNA TGCGCCAGCAGCCCCGGGACAGGGGCCGGGGCCAACGTCCTGACTTTC. Residues: CASSPGTGAGANVLTF.

The rearrangement links TRBV7-2 to TRBJ2-5; 9 nucleotides line up with TRBD2. The length of the CDR3 is 16 residues. V lost 3 bases and J lost 4; bases outside the gene matches: 9. Germline V gene lookup returns CDR1 SGHTA and CDR2 FQGNSA. The CDR3 here is CASSFGLARDRETQYF. As DNA, the CDR3 is TGTGCCAGCAGCTTTGGACTAGCGAGGGATAGAGAGACCCAGTACTTC.

The V gene is TRBV20-1, the J gene TRBJ1-1; D remains unclear. CDR3 length: 11 amino acids. Germline values: CDR1 DFQATT, CDR2 SNEGSKA (reference sequence). The germline V and J ends were trimmed by 3 bases and 4 bases, with 6 bases remaining between them. The CDR3 DNA sequence: TGCAGTGCTAGCCTGATCACTGAAGCTTTCTTT. Its protein product is CSASLITEAFF.

There are a few counts of this clone. This chain uses TRBV29-1 with TRBJ1-5; 7 nucleotides line up with TRBD1. J gave up 4 bases and V 7 bases, and 7 bases lay outside the gene matches. This CDR3 is built from 13 residues. CDR1 SQVTM and CDR2 ANQGSEA come from the germline V gene. CDR3 nucleotides: TGCAGCGCCCAGGGGGAATGGAATCAGCCCCAGCATTTT. Residues: CSAQGEWNQPQHF.

The chain combines TRBV6-1 with TRBJ1-5; 7 bases fit TRBD1. CDR1 MNHNS and CDR2 SASEGT come from the germline V gene. CDR3 size: 18 residues. The V gene end was trimmed by 3 bases and the J gene end by 5 bases; junction bases not matched to a gene: 16. DNA of the CDR3: TGTGCCAGCAGTGAGGCCATAAGGGGGCAGGGGATGTATCAGCCCCAGCATTTT. Protein: CASSEAIRGQGMYQPQHF.

The chain uses TRBV7-3 and TRBJ2-2; D perhaps matches TRBD2 (5 bases). The CDR3 extends over 15 amino acids. V lost 2 bases, J lost 8 bases, and 15 bases lay in between. Germline V gives CDR1 SGHTA, CDR2 FQGTGA. CDR3 region: CASSLGVGADGELFF. DNA of the CDR3: TGTGCCAGCAGCTTAGGGGTCGGAGCGGATGGGGAGCTGTTTTTT.

The chain is built from TRBV29-1 and TRBJ2-7; possibly TRBD1 for D (6 bases). This CDR3 is built from 17 residues. Looked up from germline, CDR1 is SQVTM and CDR2 is ANQGSEA. V lost 5 bases, J lost 2 bases, and 25 bases lay in between. The CDR3 sequence is CSVPIRIGEQGPYEQYF. In DNA, the CDR3 is TGCAGCGTTCCAATTAGGATCGGCGAACAGGGTCCCTACGAGCAGTACTTC.

J is TRBJ2-2 and V is TRBV29-1, with TRBD1 matching 7 bases. CDR3 size: 13 residues. Germline loops: CDR1 SQVTM, CDR2 ANQGSEA. The J segment lost 6 bases and the V segment lost 7 bases, leaving 8 bases of the junction unmatched. The CDR3 DNA reads TGCAGCGCCGGGACAGCTACTTCCGGGGAGCTGTTTTTT. This gives the protein CSAGTATSGELFF.

The chain has TRBV2 and TRBJ1-2, with D uncertain. Germline V gene sequence: CDR1 SNHLY, CDR2 FYNNEI. V was clipped by 10 bases and J by 5 bases, with 17 bases between them. The CDR3 is 13 residues long. Written as DNA, the CDR3 is TGTGCCACCTCGACTCCGCGACCATATGGCTACACCTTC. Its protein is CATSTPRPYGYTF. Full variable domain (outside the CDR3, taken from reference TRBV2 and TRBJ1-2): EPEVTQTPSHQVTQMGQEVILRCVPISNHLYFYWYRQILGQKVEFLVSFYNNEISEKSEIFDDQFSVERPDGSNFTLKIRSTKLEDSAMYFCATSTPRPYGYTFGSGTRLTVV.

The rearrangement uses TRBV29-1 and TRBJ1-1; the D is unclear. The CDR3 sequence is 12 residues long. The ends were cut back, 4 bases at V and 0 bases at J, with 6 bases in the middle. Germline V CDR1 and CDR2: SQVTM, ANQGSEA. The DNA of the CDR3 is TGCAGCGTTGCTGAATTGAACACTGAAGCTTTCTTT. It is translated as CSVAELNTEAFF.

The rearrangement joins TRBV29-1 to TRBJ1-5, with TRBD1 as a possible D gene (6 bases). Between the trimmed V and J ends, which lost 7 bases and 7 bases, there was a span of 17 bases. CDR1 and CDR2 from the germline V gene are SQVTM and ANQGSEA. CDR3 length: 13 amino acids. The CDR3 bases are TGCAGCGGGGGAGGGGGTGACGGGCAGCCCCAGCATTTT. It codes for CSGGGGDGQPQHF.

The J gene is TRBJ1-2, the V gene TRBV7-2; perhaps TRBD1 as D (6 bases). Germline CDR1 is SGHTA and CDR2 is FQGNSA. The V end was cut by 1 base, the J end by 2 bases, with 14 bases between. The CDR3 is made up of 16 amino acids. The CDR3 loop is CASSLVLGQGNYGYTF. The CDR3, as DNA: TGTGCCAGCAGCTTAGTTCTAGGGCAGGGGAACTATGGCTACACCTTC. Based on the CDR3 plus reference TRBV7-2 and TRBJ1-2, the full variable domain is GAGVSQSPSNKVTEKGKDVELRCDPISGHTALYWYRQSLGQGLEFLIYFQGNSAPDKSGLPSDRFSAERTGGSVSTLTIQRTQQEDSAVYLCASSLVLGQGNYGYTFGSGTRLTVV.

V and J are TRBV4-1 and TRBJ2-1; D remains unclear. Germline CDR1 MGHRA, CDR2 YSYEKL. The CDR3 has 13 amino acids. The V end was cut by 4 bases, the J end by 8 bases, with 12 bases between. For the CDR3, the DNA is TGCGCCAGCAGCCGAGTGGACGGACATGAGCAGTTCTTC. It yields the protein CASSRVDGHEQFF.

This chain connects TRBV5-7 to TRBJ1-2, with a possible D match to TRBD1 (5 bases). TRBV5-7 is noted as an ORF with a role that remains uncertain. The CDR3 extends over 14 amino acids. Trimming left V 4 bases short and J 2 bases short, with 12 bases between. The CDR3: CASSRDSQNYGYTF. The DNA for the CDR3 is TGTGCCAGCAGCCGAGACAGCCAAAACTATGGCTACACCTTC.

V gene TRBV6-6 combines with J gene TRBJ1-1; D gene uncertain. The CDR3 contains 16 residues. V was clipped by 5 bases and J by 1 base, with 17 bases between them. Germline CDR1 reads MNHNY; CDR2 reads SVGAGI (reference sequence). CDR3 sequence reads: CASSPPRRLENTEAFF. The CDR3 DNA follows: TGTGCCAGCAGTCCCCCCCGGCGGCTCGAGAACACTGAAGCTTTCTTT.